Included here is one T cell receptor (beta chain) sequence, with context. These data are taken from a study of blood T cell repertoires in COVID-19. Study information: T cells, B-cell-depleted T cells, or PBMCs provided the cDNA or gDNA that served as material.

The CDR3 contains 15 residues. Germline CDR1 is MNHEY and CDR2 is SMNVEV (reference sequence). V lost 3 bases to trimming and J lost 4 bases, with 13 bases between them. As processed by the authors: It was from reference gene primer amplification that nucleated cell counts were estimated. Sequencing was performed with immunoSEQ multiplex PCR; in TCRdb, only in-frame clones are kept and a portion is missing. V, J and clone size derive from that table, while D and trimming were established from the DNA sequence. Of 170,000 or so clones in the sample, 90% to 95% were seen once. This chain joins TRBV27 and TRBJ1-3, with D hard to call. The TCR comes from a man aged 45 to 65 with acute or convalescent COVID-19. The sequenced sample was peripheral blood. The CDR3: CASSLAGVRGNTIYF. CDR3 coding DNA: TGTGCCAGCAGTTTGGCGGGCGTACGCGGAAACACCATATATTTT.